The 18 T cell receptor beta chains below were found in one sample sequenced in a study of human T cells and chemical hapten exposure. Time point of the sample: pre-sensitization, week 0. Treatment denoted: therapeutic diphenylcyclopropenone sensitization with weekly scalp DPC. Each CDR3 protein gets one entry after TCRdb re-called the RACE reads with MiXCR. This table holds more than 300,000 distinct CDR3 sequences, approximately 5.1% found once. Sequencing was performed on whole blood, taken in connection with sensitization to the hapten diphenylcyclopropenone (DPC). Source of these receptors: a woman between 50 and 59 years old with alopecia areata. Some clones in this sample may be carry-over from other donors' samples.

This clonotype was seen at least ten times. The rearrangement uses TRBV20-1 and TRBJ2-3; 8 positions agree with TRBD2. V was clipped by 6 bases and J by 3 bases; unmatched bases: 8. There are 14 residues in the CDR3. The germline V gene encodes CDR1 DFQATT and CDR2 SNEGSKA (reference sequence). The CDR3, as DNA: TGCAGTGCCCTTCCAGCGGGAGCGACAGATACGCAGTATTTT. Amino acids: CSALPAGATDTQYF.

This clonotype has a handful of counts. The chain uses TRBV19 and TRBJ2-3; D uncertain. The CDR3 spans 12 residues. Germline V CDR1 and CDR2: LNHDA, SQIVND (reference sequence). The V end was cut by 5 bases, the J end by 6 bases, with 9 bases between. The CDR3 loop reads CASSSIADTQYF. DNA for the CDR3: TGTGCCAGTAGTTCGATCGCGGATACGCAGTATTTT. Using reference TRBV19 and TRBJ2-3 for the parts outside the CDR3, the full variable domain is DGGITQSPKYLFRKEGQNVTLSCEQNLNHDAMYWYRQDPGQGLRLIYYSQIVNDFQKGDIAEGYSVSREKKESFPLTVTSAQKNPTAFYLCASSSIADTQYFGPGTRLTVL.

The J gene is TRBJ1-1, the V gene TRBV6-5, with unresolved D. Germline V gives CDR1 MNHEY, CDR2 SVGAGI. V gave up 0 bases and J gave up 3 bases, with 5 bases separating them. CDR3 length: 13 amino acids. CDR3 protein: CASSYSRDTEAFF. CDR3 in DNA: TGTGCCAGCAGTTACTCGAGGGACACTGAAGCTTTCTTT.

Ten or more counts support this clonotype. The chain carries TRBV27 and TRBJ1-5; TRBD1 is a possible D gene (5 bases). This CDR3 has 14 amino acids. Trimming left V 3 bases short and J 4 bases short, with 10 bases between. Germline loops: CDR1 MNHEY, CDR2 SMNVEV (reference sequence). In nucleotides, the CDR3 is TGTGCCAGCAGTTTCCAGGGAGGGAATCAGCCCCAGCATTTT. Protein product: CASSFQGGNQPQHF.

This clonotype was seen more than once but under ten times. In DNA form, the CDR3 reads TGCAGCGTCTCAGCGGGTCGCACAGATACGCAGTATTTT. Its protein product is CSVSAGRTDTQYF. The rearrangement links TRBV29-1 to TRBJ2-3, with D possibly TRBD2 on 6 matching bases. The germline V and J ends were trimmed by 6 bases and 1 base, with 11 bases remaining between them. The CDR3 length is 13 residues. CDR1 SQVTM and CDR2 ANQGSEA come from the germline V gene.

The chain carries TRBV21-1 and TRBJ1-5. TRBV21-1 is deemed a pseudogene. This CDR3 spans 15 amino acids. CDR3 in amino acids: CASSTLHVSNQPQHF. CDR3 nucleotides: TGTGCCAGCAGCACCTTGCATGTTAGCAATCAGCCCCAGCATTTT.

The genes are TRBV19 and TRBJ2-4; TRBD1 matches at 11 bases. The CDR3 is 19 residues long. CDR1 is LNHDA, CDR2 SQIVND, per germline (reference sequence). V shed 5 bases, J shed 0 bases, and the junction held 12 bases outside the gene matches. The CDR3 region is CASSPSGQGGILAKNIQYF. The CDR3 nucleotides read TGTGCCAGTAGTCCGTCGGGACAGGGGGGAATCCTAGCCAAAAACATTCAGTACTTC. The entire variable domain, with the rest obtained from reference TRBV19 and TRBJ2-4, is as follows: DGGITQSPKYLFRKEGQNVTLSCEQNLNHDAMYWYRQDPGQGLRLIYYSQIVNDFQKGDIAEGYSVSREKKESFPLTVTSAQKNPTAFYLCASSPSGQGGILAKNIQYFGAGTRLSVL.

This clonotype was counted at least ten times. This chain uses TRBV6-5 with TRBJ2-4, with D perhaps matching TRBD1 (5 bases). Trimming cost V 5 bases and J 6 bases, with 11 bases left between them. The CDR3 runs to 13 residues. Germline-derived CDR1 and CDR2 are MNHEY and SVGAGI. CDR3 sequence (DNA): TGTGCCAGCAGTCCCTGGCAGGGAAACATTCAGTACTTC. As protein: CASSPWQGNIQYF.

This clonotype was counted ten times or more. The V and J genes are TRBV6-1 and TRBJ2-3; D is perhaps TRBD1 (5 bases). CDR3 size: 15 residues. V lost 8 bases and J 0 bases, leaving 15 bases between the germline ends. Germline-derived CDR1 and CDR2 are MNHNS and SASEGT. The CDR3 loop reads CASGLTVASTDTQYF. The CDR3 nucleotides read TGTGCCAGCGGGTTGACAGTAGCTAGCACAGATACGCAGTATTTT.

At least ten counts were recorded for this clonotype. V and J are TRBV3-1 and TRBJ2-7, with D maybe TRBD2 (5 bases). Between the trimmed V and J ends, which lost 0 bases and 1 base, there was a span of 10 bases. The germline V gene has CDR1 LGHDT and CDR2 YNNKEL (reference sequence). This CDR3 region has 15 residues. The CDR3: CASSQDRTPSYEQYF. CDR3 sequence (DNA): TGTGCCAGCAGCCAAGATCGGACTCCTTCCTACGAGCAGTACTTC.

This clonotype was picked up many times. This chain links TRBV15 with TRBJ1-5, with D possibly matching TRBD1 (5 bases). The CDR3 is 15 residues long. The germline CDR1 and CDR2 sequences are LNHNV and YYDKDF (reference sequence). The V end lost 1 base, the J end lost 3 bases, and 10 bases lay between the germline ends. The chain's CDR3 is CATSRAQGINQPQHF. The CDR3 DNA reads TGTGCCACCAGCAGAGCTCAGGGAATCAATCAGCCCCAGCATTTT.

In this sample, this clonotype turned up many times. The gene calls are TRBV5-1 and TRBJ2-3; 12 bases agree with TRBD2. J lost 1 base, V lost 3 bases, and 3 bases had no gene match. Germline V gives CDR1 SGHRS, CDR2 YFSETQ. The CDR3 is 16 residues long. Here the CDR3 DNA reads TGCGCCAGCAGCTCCAGGACTAGCGGGGGCACAGATACGCAGTATTTT. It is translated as CASSSRTSGGTDTQYF.

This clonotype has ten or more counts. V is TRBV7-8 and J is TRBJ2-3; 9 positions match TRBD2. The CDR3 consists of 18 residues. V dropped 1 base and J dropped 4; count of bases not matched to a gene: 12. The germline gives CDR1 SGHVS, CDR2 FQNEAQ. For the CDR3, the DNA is TGTGCCAGCAGCTTAGGGGTCGGCCTAGCGGGGTTTTCAGATACGCAGTATTTT. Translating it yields CASSLGVGLAGFSDTQYF.

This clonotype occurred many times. CDR3 nucleotides: TGTGCCAGCAGTTTGACGGGACAAGGGGAGACCCAGTACTTC. Translation gives CASSLTGQGETQYF. V gene TRBV6-5 combines with J gene TRBJ2-5, with D possibly TRBD1 on 6 matching bases. The germline V gene encodes CDR1 MNHEY and CDR2 SVGAGI. Trimming shortened V by 4 bases and J by 5 bases, and 14 bases separated the two germline ends. CDR3 length equals 14 residues.

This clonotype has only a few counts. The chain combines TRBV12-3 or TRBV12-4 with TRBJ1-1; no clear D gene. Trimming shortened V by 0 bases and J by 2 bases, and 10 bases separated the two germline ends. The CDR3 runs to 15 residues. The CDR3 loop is CASSLALQHNTEAFF. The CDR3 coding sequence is TGTGCCAGCAGTTTAGCCCTACAGCATAACACTGAAGCTTTCTTT.

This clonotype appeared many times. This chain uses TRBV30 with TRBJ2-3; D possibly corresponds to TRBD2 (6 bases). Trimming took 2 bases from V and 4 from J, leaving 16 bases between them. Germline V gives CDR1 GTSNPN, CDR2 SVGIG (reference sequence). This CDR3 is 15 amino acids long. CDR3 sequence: CAWSPRGRIADTQYF. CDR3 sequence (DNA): TGTGCCTGGAGTCCCCGGGGGAGGATCGCAGATACGCAGTATTTT. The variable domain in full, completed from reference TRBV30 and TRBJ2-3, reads SQTIHQWPATLVQPVGSPLSLECTVEGTSNPNLYWYRQAAGRGLQLLFYSVGIGQISSEVPQNLSASRPQDRQFILSSKKLLLSDSGFYLCAWSPRGRIADTQYFGPGTRLTVL.

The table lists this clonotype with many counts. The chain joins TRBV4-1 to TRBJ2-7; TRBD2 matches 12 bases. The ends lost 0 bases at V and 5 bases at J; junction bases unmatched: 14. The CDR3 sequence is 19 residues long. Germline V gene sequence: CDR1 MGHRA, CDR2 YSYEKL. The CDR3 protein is CASSQDALAGGPVFDEQYF. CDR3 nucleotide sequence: TGCGCCAGCAGCCAAGATGCACTAGCGGGGGGCCCGGTGTTCGACGAGCAGTACTTC.

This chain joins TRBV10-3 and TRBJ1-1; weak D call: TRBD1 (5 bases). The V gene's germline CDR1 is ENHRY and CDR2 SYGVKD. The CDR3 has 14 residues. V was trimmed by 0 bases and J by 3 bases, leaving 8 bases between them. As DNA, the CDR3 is TGTGCCATCAGTGAGTCGACGGGGGACACTGAAGCTTTCTTT. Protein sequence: CAISESTGDTEAFF.